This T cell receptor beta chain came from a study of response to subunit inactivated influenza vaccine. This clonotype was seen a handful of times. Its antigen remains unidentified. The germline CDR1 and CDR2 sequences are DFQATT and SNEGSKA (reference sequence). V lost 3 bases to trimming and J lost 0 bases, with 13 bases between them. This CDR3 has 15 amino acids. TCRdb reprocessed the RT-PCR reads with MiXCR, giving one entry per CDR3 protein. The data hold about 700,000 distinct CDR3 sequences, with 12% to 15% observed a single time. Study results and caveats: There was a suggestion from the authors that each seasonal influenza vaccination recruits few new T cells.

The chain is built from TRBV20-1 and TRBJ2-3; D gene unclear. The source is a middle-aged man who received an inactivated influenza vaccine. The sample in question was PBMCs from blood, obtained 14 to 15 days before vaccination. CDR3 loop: CSARNPFRSTDTQYF. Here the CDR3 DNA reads TGCAGTGCTAGGAACCCGTTCCGGAGCACAGATACGCAGTATTTT.